This T cell receptor beta chain originates from a study of blood T cell repertoires in COVID-19. Comments on this clone: Other nucleotide sequences in the sample specify the same CDR3.

TCRdb keeps only in-frame clones here, not all; method: immunoSEQ multiplex PCR. The table records fewer than 350,000 clones, 75% to 85% of them present only once. Sequencing used peripheral blood. The receptor was isolated from a human donor in a cohort sampled during active COVID-19.

DNA of the CDR3: TGCGCCAGCAGGACGGGGGGCTCGACAGATACGCAGTATTTT. It is translated as CASRTGGSTDTQYF. This chain connects TRBV5-1 to TRBJ2-3, with a weak D call TRBD2 (7 bases). The V and J ends lost 5 bases and 3 bases respectively, with 13 bases between them. There are 14 residues in the CDR3. Per the germline V gene, CDR1 is SGHRS and CDR2 is YFSETQ.